These 8 T cell receptor beta chains share one sample of origin, sequenced in a study of PD-1 blockade in classical Hodgkin lymphoma. Regarding time point: cycle 4 day 1 (C4D1), after 6 weeks of nivolumab. Brentuximab vedotin exposure varied, and every patient relapsed after autologous stem cell transplantation. Profiling relied on immunoSEQ multiplex PCR, and the TCRdb table lists in-frame clones only, not all of them. The sample records 20,000 to 25,000 clones, about three quarters being singletons. Sequencing used peripheral blood mononuclear cells (PBMCs), obtained before the fourth cycle of nivolumab. Source of these receptors: a human donor with classical Hodgkin lymphoma.

The gene calls are TRBV19 and TRBJ2-2, with D possibly TRBD1 on 6 matching bases. CDR1 and CDR2 (germline): LNHDA, SQIVND (reference sequence). Trimming took off 6 bases at V and 14 bases at J, with 13 bases between the two ends. The CDR3 consists of 11 residues. CDR3 in amino acids: CASSDNRVLFF. In DNA form, the CDR3 reads TGTGCCAGTAGCGATAACAGGGTCCTGTTTTTT.

This sequence joins TRBV6-6 and TRBJ2-7; D remains unclear. There are 14 residues in the CDR3. CDR1 and CDR2 from the germline V gene are MNHNY and SVGAGI (reference sequence). V lost 0 bases and J 5 bases, leaving 11 bases between the germline ends. CDR3 nucleotide sequence: TGTGCCAGCAGTTACTCGGACCATTCTGACGAGCAGTACTTC. This gives the protein CASSYSDHSDEQYF.

The rearrangement links TRBV10-3 to TRBJ1-2; D remains unclear. The CDR3 has 13 amino acids. V shed 7 bases and J shed 10 bases, with 19 bases lying between them. Germline values: CDR1 ENHRY, CDR2 SYGVKD. The CDR3 loop is CAITESGNLYYTF. The CDR3 DNA reads as TGTGCCATCACAGAGTCCGGTAATCTTTACTACACCTTC.

V usage is TRBV4-2 and J usage is TRBJ2-3; D is unresolved. CDR3 length equals 15 residues. Trimming took off 6 bases at V and 2 bases at J, with 15 bases between the two ends. The germline V gene has CDR1 LGHNA and CDR2 YNFKEQ. The CDR3 nucleotides are TGTGCCAGCAGGAGTGGTCTACTCCCCACAGATACGCAGTATTTT. Translating it yields CASRSGLLPTDTQYF.

This chain links TRBV2 with TRBJ2-5; 8 bases are a match to TRBD1. The V and J ends lost 2 bases and 5 bases, in that order; junction bases with no gene match: 4. CDR1 and CDR2 (germline): SNHLY, FYNNEI. The CDR3 is made up of 14 amino acids. The CDR3 region is CASSESRGRETQYF. The CDR3 nucleotides are TGTGCCAGCAGTGAAAGCAGGGGGCGGGAGACCCAGTACTTC.

This clone has only a few counts. The genes are TRBV7-9 and TRBJ2-1; 9 bases agree with TRBD2. This CDR3 is 15 amino acids long. CDR1 is SEHNR and CDR2 is FQNEAQ in the germline V gene (reference sequence). V was clipped by 1 base and J by 4 bases; unmatched bases: 2. CDR3 nucleotides: TGTGCCAGCAGCTTAGTTGCGGGAGGGTACAATGAGCAGTTCTTC. Amino acids: CASSLVAGGYNEQFF.

V and J are TRBV5-1 and TRBJ2-1, with 7 positions matching TRBD2. Germline V lookup: CDR1 SGHRS, CDR2 YFSETQ. The CDR3 consists of 15 residues. The V segment lost 5 bases and the J segment 8 bases; nucleotides outside the gene matches: 13. CDR3 sequence (DNA): TGCGCCAGCAGTGCCGGGACTACCCCTTTGGATGAGCAGTTCTTC. Translating gives CASSAGTTPLDEQFF.

The rearrangement joins TRBV9 to TRBJ1-1, with no clear D. Germline CDR1 and CDR2: SGDLS and YYNGEE. The germline V and J ends were trimmed by 0 bases and 9 bases, with 9 bases remaining between them. This CDR3 is 12 amino acids long. The chain's CDR3 is CASSVEGRKAFF. Written as DNA, the CDR3 is TGTGCCAGCAGCGTAGAGGGCAGAAAAGCTTTCTTT.